Below, 14 T cell receptor beta chains from the same sample are listed, as sequenced in a study of PD-L1 blockade in urothelial cancer. Method: immunoSEQ multiplex PCR; TCRdb's copy keeps in-frame clones and lacks some. Here the sample spans 53,000 or so clones, more than 75% being singletons. The specimen was PBMCs, collected around atezolizumab (anti-PD-L1) treatment. The receptors originated from a man aged 60-69 years with urothelial cancer.

The CDR3 DNA reads TGTGCAGCGGGAGGAGGATCAGAGCAGTACTTC. Protein product: CAAGGGSEQYF. The chain recombines TRBV30 with TRBJ2-7; the match to TRBD2 covers 9 bases. Germline loops: CDR1 GTSNPN, CDR2 SVGIG (reference sequence). This CDR3 is 11 amino acids long.

The CDR3 coding sequence is TGTGCCAGCAGCCCGACAGGGGGAAACACCATATATTTT. Residues: CASSPTGGNTIYF. This chain connects TRBV13 to TRBJ1-3, with 7 bases that match TRBD1. CDR1 and CDR2 (germline): PRHDT, FYEKMQ (reference sequence). The CDR3 length is 13 residues. V lost 5 bases, J lost 4 bases, and 2 bases stayed unmatched.

The rearrangement joins TRBV5-1 to TRBJ1-1; 7 nucleotides agree with TRBD1. V was clipped by 6 bases and J by 0 bases; unmatched bases: 5. The CDR3 has 14 residues. The germline gives CDR1 SGHRS, CDR2 YFSETQ. CDR3 in DNA: TGCGCCAGCAATGGACAGGACATGAACACTGAAGCTTTCTTT. Translated, it gives CASNGQDMNTEAFF.

The chain employs TRBV7-8 and TRBJ1-5, with D uncertain. The CDR3 totals 16 residues. V lost 1 base and J 2 bases, leaving 12 bases between the germline ends. Germline V gene sequence: CDR1 SGHVS, CDR2 FQNEAQ. The CDR3 loop is CASSLGRRSRNQPQHF. The CDR3 coding sequence is TGTGCCAGCAGCTTAGGAAGGAGATCACGCAATCAGCCCCAGCATTTT.

The rearrangement joins TRBV9 to TRBJ1-5; D is unclear. Germline lookup yields CDR1 SGDLS and CDR2 YYNGEE. The V end lost 1 base, the J end lost 9 bases, and 2 bases lay between the germline ends. The CDR3 loop spans 10 amino acids. The DNA for the CDR3 is TGTGCCAGCAGCGTACTGCCCCAGCATTTT. It is translated as CASSVLPQHF.

The gene calls are TRBV11-3 and TRBJ1-2, with a weak D call TRBD1 (6 bases). Germline V gene lookup returns CDR1 SGHNT and CDR2 YENEEA. Trimming stripped 6 bases from V and 4 bases from J, with 9 bases between. The CDR3 runs to 12 residues. CDR3: CASSQTGYGYTF. In DNA, the CDR3 is TGTGCCAGCAGTCAGACAGGCTATGGCTACACCTTC.

The rearrangement links TRBV7-2 to TRBJ2-3; 8 bases line up with TRBD2. CDR3 length equals 13 residues. The junction had 2 bases not matched to a gene; V was cut back by 5 bases and J by 4 bases. Germline V gene lookup returns CDR1 SGHTA and CDR2 FQGNSA. The CDR3: CASSREGADTQYF. The CDR3 DNA reads TGTGCCAGCAGCCGGGAGGGCGCAGATACGCAGTATTTT.

The chain carries TRBV30 and TRBJ1-2; tentative D call: TRBD1 (5 bases). The V and J ends lost 2 bases and 7 bases respectively, with 11 bases between them. This CDR3 has 12 residues. Germline V gene lookup returns CDR1 GTSNPN and CDR2 SVGIG (reference sequence). CDR3: CAWSMTVSGYTF. The CDR3, as DNA: TGTGCCTGGAGTATGACAGTCTCTGGCTACACCTTC.

The CDR3 spells CASTAGYNEQFF. Written as DNA, the CDR3 is TGCGCCAGCACAGCAGGCTACAATGAGCAGTTCTTC. V and J are TRBV5-1 and TRBJ2-1; D call uncertain. This CDR3 is built from 12 residues. V was trimmed by 6 bases and J by 3 bases, leaving 7 bases between them. Germline CDR1 and CDR2: SGHRS and YFSETQ.

In its sample, this clone was seen once. The chain employs TRBV5-1 and TRBJ2-3; the D gene is possibly TRBD2 (6 bases). The CDR3 extends over 15 amino acids. Germline CDR1 is SGHRS and CDR2 is YFSETQ. Trimming removed 0 bases from V and 5 bases from J, with 13 bases in between. The CDR3 spells CASSLGAGWEDTQYF. The CDR3 region has the DNA TGCGCCAGCAGCTTGGGGGCGGGATGGGAAGATACGCAGTATTTT. The full variable domain, rest sourced from reference TRBV5-1 and TRBJ2-3, is KAGVTQTPRYLIKTRGQQVTLSCSPISGHRSVSWYQQTPGQGLQFLFEYFSETQRNKGNFPGRFSGRQFSNSRSEMNVSTLELGDSALYLCASSLGAGWEDTQYFGPGTRLTVL.

This chain uses TRBV4-3 with TRBJ2-5, with D perhaps matching TRBD2 (6 bases). Deletions cut 0 bases from V and 5 bases from J, with 13 bases between. The germline CDR1 and CDR2 sequences are LGHNA and YSLEER. The CDR3 is made up of 15 amino acids. CDR3 sequence reads: CASSQEGAGSETQYF. DNA of the CDR3: TGCGCCAGCAGCCAAGAAGGGGCGGGGTCGGAGACCCAGTACTTC.

The chain carries TRBV18 and TRBJ2-1, with 11 nucleotides matching TRBD2. The V gene end was trimmed by 2 bases and the J gene end by 8 bases; junction bases not matched to a gene: 14. From germline, CDR1 is KGHSH and CDR2 LQKENI. The CDR3 sequence is 18 residues long. CDR3 sequence: CASSPRLAGHRGSDEQFF. The DNA for the CDR3 is TGTGCCAGCTCACCAAGACTAGCGGGACACCGGGGCAGCGATGAGCAGTTCTTC.

This clone is a singleton in its sample. V and J are TRBV4-1 and TRBJ2-1; possibly TRBD1 for D (6 bases). In germline, CDR1 is MGHRA, CDR2 YSYEKL. This CDR3 comprises 14 residues. V was shortened by 6 bases and J by 5 bases, with 14 bases between the two germline ends. In nucleotides, the CDR3 is TGCGCCAGCAGTCTCCAGGGGCCAGACAATGAGCAGTTCTTC. It is translated as CASSLQGPDNEQFF.

This clone was picked up a small number of times. V gene TRBV14 combines with J gene TRBJ1-5, with D maybe TRBD1 (5 bases). The germline CDR1 and CDR2 sequences are SGHDN and FVKESK. With 3 bases removed from V and 9 bases from J, the gap between germline ends came to 12 bases. The CDR3 totals 13 residues. The CDR3 bases are TGTGCCAGCAGCCAGGGACTCTTCCGGCCCCAGCATTTT. Its translation: CASSQGLFRPQHF.